This passage covers 25 T cell receptor beta chains from one sample sequenced in a study of blood T cell repertoires in COVID-19. Repertoires were generated with immunoSEQ multiplex PCR, while TCRdb's copy carries only in-frame clones and drops some. The table lists around 120,000 clones, under 80% of them singletons. The sample taken for sequencing was peripheral blood. The receptors shown here come from a man between 65 and 79 years old with acute or convalescent COVID-19.

The V gene is TRBV11-2, the J gene TRBJ1-1; TRBD1 agrees at 10 bases. The V segment lost 6 bases and the J segment 10 bases; nucleotides outside the gene matches: 8. Germline values: CDR1 SGHAT, CDR2 FQNNGV. The CDR3 has 13 amino acids. CDR3 amino acids: CASSRDRGGIAFF. CDR3 sequence (DNA): TGTGCCAGCAGTCGGGACAGGGGAGGGATAGCTTTCTTT.

This chain joins TRBV4-1 and TRBJ1-2, with D maybe TRBD1 (5 bases). The CDR3 has 17 amino acids. Germline CDR1 MGHRA, CDR2 YSYEKL. The V and J ends lost 1 base and 8 bases respectively, with 23 bases between them. Here the CDR3 DNA reads TGCGCCAGCAGCCAAGGTACAGGCCCGGGGGGACTAGGAGGCTACACCTTC. Translated: CASSQGTGPGGLGGYTF.

This chain joins TRBV2 and TRBJ1-4; a possible D gene is TRBD1 (6 bases). The CDR3 runs to 13 residues. Deletions cut 6 bases from V and 5 bases from J, with 10 bases between. From germline, CDR1 is SNHLY and CDR2 FYNNEI. CDR3 amino acids: CASRLDRNEKLFF. CDR3 in DNA: TGTGCCAGCAGACTGGACAGAAATGAAAAACTGTTTTTT.

The chain combines TRBV4-1 with TRBJ2-5; 7 nucleotides align to TRBD1. Germline CDR1 is MGHRA and CDR2 is YSYEKL. This CDR3 has 16 residues. J lost 5 bases, V lost 1 base, and 10 bases had no gene match. CDR3 amino acids: CASSQGRQGSVETQYF. CDR3 sequence (DNA): TGCGCCAGCAGCCAAGGCCGACAGGGTTCTGTGGAGACCCAGTACTTC.

The chain combines TRBV4-1 with TRBJ2-7; D is ambiguous. This CDR3 region has 14 residues. The V end was cut by 5 bases, the J end by 0 bases, with 11 bases between. Per germline, CDR1 MGHRA and CDR2 YSYEKL. The CDR3 nucleotides are TGCGCCAGCAGCTTAACGGTTTACTCCTACGAGCAGTACTTC. Protein: CASSLTVYSYEQYF.

The rearrangement joins TRBV3-1 (or the pseudogene TRBV3-2) to TRBJ1-3; D is ambiguous. V was pared by 1 base and J by 4 bases, with 8 bases between. This CDR3 region has 14 residues. The germline V gene encodes CDR1 LGHDT and CDR2 YNNKEL (reference sequence). The CDR3 DNA reads TGTGCCAGCAGCCAAGCAGTTCCGGGAAACACCATATATTTT. This gives the protein CASSQAVPGNTIYF.

The rearrangement links TRBV19 to TRBJ2-3, with a possible D match to TRBD2 (6 bases). This CDR3 is 17 amino acids long. Germline V gene lookup returns CDR1 LNHDA and CDR2 SQIVND (reference sequence). The V gene lost 0 bases and the J gene lost 0 bases, with 13 bases spanning the gap. DNA for the CDR3: TGTGCCAGTAGTATAGACGGGGGAGTTCTTAGCACAGATACGCAGTATTTT. Amino acid sequence: CASSIDGGVLSTDTQYF.

This clone came up a few times. This chain joins TRBV9 and TRBJ2-7; 8 nucleotides match TRBD2. The CDR3 is 16 residues long. V lost 2 bases, J lost 2 bases, and 9 bases stayed unmatched. CDR1 is SGDLS and CDR2 is YYNGEE in the germline V gene. The CDR3 DNA is TGTGCCAGCAGCGTTGCGGGAGCGGGGGCGCCCTACGAGCAGTACTTC. Amino acid sequence: CASSVAGAGAPYEQYF.

The V call is TRBV12-3 or TRBV12-4, the J call TRBJ1-1, with 7 bases that match TRBD1. The CDR3 loop spans 13 amino acids. J lost 5 bases, V lost 2 bases, and 2 bases had no gene match. This CDR3 is CASSLRQGTEAFF. CDR3 DNA: TGTGCCAGCAGTTTAAGACAGGGAACTGAAGCTTTCTTT.

The sample holds one count of this clone. The chain carries TRBV5-1 and TRBJ1-1; D gene uncertain. CDR1 and CDR2 from the germline V gene are SGHRS and YFSETQ. This CDR3 region has 14 residues. The V end was cut by 7 bases, the J end by 0 bases, with 13 bases between. CDR3 loop: CASSREGMNTEAFF. In nucleotides, the CDR3 is TGCGCCAGCTCTAGGGAGGGAATGAACACTGAAGCTTTCTTT.

This chain connects TRBV7-2 to TRBJ1-1, with a weak D call TRBD1 (5 bases). Between the trimmed V and J ends, which lost 1 base and 6 bases, there was a span of 12 bases. Germline-derived CDR1 and CDR2 are SGHTA and FQGNSA. The CDR3 has 14 residues. CDR3 sequence reads: CASSLGGSGAEAFF. The CDR3 coding sequence is TGTGCCAGCAGCTTAGGGGGCTCAGGCGCTGAAGCTTTCTTT.

This clone turned up a few times. This sequence joins TRBV6-5 and TRBJ1-1; TRBD1 agrees at 10 bases. V dropped 2 bases and J dropped 1; count of bases not matched to a gene: 1. This CDR3 comprises 15 residues. Germline V gives CDR1 MNHEY, CDR2 SVGAGI. The CDR3 loop is CASSYRDRGNTEAFF. The CDR3 region has the DNA TGTGCCAGCAGTTACCGGGACAGGGGGAACACTGAAGCTTTCTTT.

This rearrangement joins TRBV4-3 to TRBJ1-3; a weak D match, TRBD1 (6 bases). Germline V lookup: CDR1 LGHNA, CDR2 YSLEER. The CDR3 contains 15 residues. V lost 3 bases to trimming and J lost 7 bases, with 16 bases between them. The CDR3 region has the DNA TGCGCCAGCAGCCAGACGGGACAATCCTGGAACACCATATATTTT. It codes for CASSQTGQSWNTIYF.

The V gene is TRBV6-4, the J gene TRBJ1-6; TRBD1 matches at 9 bases. This CDR3 is built from 15 residues. Losses at the gene ends were 1 base for V and 8 bases for J; bases not matched to a gene: 3. Germline V gene lookup returns CDR1 MRHNA and CDR2 SNTAGT. The CDR3 here is CASSDWGQGDSPLHF. CDR3 nucleotide sequence: TGTGCCAGCAGTGACTGGGGACAGGGAGATTCACCCCTCCACTTT.

This clone was observed a handful of times. CDR3 nucleotide sequence: TGTGCCAGCAGTTCCCAGGCCCTTCCTAGCGGCTACACCTTC. Its protein is CASSSQALPSGYTF. The genes are TRBV6-5 and TRBJ1-2; no clear D. Germline loops: CDR1 MNHEY, CDR2 SVGAGI. Trimming removed 4 bases at V and 8 bases at J, with 17 bases between. This CDR3 is 14 amino acids long.

The rearrangement joins TRBV18 to TRBJ2-5; 7 bases are a match to TRBD1. The CDR3 contains 14 residues. CDR1 and CDR2 from the germline V gene are KGHSH and LQKENI. With V trimmed by 1 base and J by 4 bases, 3 bases remained unmatched. This CDR3 is CASSPRTGGETQYF. The CDR3, as DNA: TGTGCCAGCTCACCACGGACAGGAGGAGAGACCCAGTACTTC. Variable domain in full (rest from reference TRBV18 and TRBJ2-5): NAGVMQNPRHLVRRRGQEARLRCSPMKGHSHVYWYRQLPEEGLKFMVYLQKENIIDESGMPKERFSAEFPKEGPSILRIQQVVRGDSAAYFCASSPRTGGETQYFGPGTRLLVL.

This clone showed up just once. The rearrangement uses TRBV7-6 and TRBJ1-1; 8 bases map to TRBD1. The V gene end was trimmed by 0 bases and the J gene end by 4 bases; junction bases not matched to a gene: 7. In germline, CDR1 is SGHVS, CDR2 FNYEAQ. The CDR3 is 16 amino acids. The CDR3 DNA is TGTGCCAGCAGCTTAGCGCAGGGGGCTGAATTCACTGAAGCTTTCTTT. Amino acids: CASSLAQGAEFTEAFF.

The V call is TRBV5-1, the J call TRBJ2-1; 9 positions match TRBD1. V lost 0 bases, J lost 4 bases, and 5 bases stayed unmatched. The CDR3 has 16 residues. The germline V gene has CDR1 SGHRS and CDR2 YFSETQ. The CDR3 protein is CASSLGGTGSYNEQFF. CDR3 sequence (DNA): TGCGCCAGCAGCTTGGGAGGGACAGGGAGTTACAATGAGCAGTTCTTC.

The V and J genes are TRBV4-2 and TRBJ2-7; TRBD2 agrees at 11 bases. This CDR3 comprises 15 residues. Germline V gives CDR1 LGHNA, CDR2 YNFKEQ. Losses at the gene ends were 4 bases for V and 6 bases for J; bases not matched to a gene: 8. The CDR3 DNA is TGTGCCAGCAGCCCTCTTAGCGGGGGGGAGGTCGAGCAGTACTTC. Translating it yields CASSPLSGGEVEQYF.

This clone was found a few times. J is TRBJ1-6 and V is TRBV7-2, with a weak D call TRBD1 (6 bases). Germline V lookup: CDR1 SGHTA, CDR2 FQGNSA. CDR3 size: 15 residues. Trimming stripped 0 bases from V and 7 bases from J, with 10 bases between. For the CDR3, the DNA is TGTGCCAGCAGCTTAGCGCTAGGGGGAAATTCACCCCTCCACTTT. Translation: CASSLALGGNSPLHF.

This clone has a single count. V and J are TRBV12-5 and TRBJ2-1; the match to TRBD2 covers 10 bases. Germline trimming cut 7 bases from V and 4 bases from J; bases unmatched to any gene: 4. Germline CDR1 LGHNT, CDR2 FRNRAP. The CDR3 has 14 residues. In DNA form, the CDR3 reads TGTGCTAGTGCCCCACTAGCGGGGTACAATGAGCAGTTCTTC. Translation: CASAPLAGYNEQFF.

This chain joins TRBV6-5 and TRBJ2-5; a possible D gene is TRBD2 (6 bases). Germline V gene data show CDR1 as MNHEY and CDR2 as SVGAGI. The CDR3 is 13 residues long. V shed 6 bases and J shed 1 base, with 9 bases lying between them. The CDR3 DNA reads TGTGCCAGCAGGGGAGCGGGCCAAGAGACCCAGTACTTC. Protein sequence: CASRGAGQETQYF.

The chain links TRBV11-2 to TRBJ2-1, with a possible D match to TRBD1 (7 bases). The CDR3 runs to 16 residues. Trimming took off 4 bases at V and 5 bases at J, with 18 bases between the two ends. Germline V gene data show CDR1 as SGHAT and CDR2 as FQNNGV. The CDR3 reads CASSSPPGGLHNEQFF. The CDR3, as DNA: TGTGCCAGCAGCTCCCCCCCAGGGGGGCTTCACAATGAGCAGTTCTTC.

The rearrangement uses TRBV5-4 and TRBJ2-1, with 8 bases identical to TRBD2. This CDR3 comprises 15 residues. The germline V gene encodes CDR1 SGHNT and CDR2 YYREEE (reference sequence). J gave up 9 bases and V 4 bases, and 12 bases lay outside the gene matches. The CDR3 DNA reads as TGTGCCAGCAGCACGGGGGGACTAGGCGGGGGTGAGCAGTTCTTC. Translating gives CASSTGGLGGGEQFF.

V is TRBV18 and J is TRBJ1-3; D is unclear. Trimming took off 6 bases at V and 4 bases at J, with 7 bases between the two ends. The germline gives CDR1 KGHSH, CDR2 LQKENI. The CDR3 loop spans 12 amino acids. The CDR3 is CASSSGGNTIYF. Here the CDR3 DNA reads TGTGCCAGCTCGTCTGGCGGAAACACCATATATTTT. The full variable domain, its missing parts supplied by reference TRBV18 and TRBJ1-3, is NAGVMQNPRHLVRRRGQEARLRCSPMKGHSHVYWYRQLPEEGLKFMVYLQKENIIDESGMPKERFSAEFPKEGPSILRIQQVVRGDSAAYFCASSSGGNTIYFGEGSWLTVV.